The 23 T cell receptor beta chains below were found in one sample sequenced in a study of shared clonotypes between healthy human individuals. Clones were read by immunoSEQ multiplex PCR, and TCRdb kept only the in-frame ones, dropping some. The data show about 2.2 million clones, with roughly 93% seen just once and around 1.8% held by the top ten. Selected positively for CCR7 and CD45RO-negative, naive CD8 cells excluded terminally differentiated effector memory CD45RA+ cells. Source material: naive CD8+ T cells from PBMCs. The receptor set was obtained from a man between 18 and 35 years old in good health. Some clones in this sample may be carry-over from other donors' samples.

The genes are TRBV27 and TRBJ2-1; 8 bases are shared with TRBD1. J lost 6 bases, V lost 4 bases, and 8 bases had no gene match. This CDR3 spans 15 amino acids. Germline V gives CDR1 MNHEY, CDR2 SMNVEV (reference sequence). CDR3 in amino acids: CASSSSGTGFNEQFF. CDR3 DNA: TGTGCCAGCAGTTCCTCCGGGACAGGCTTCAATGAGCAGTTCTTC.

This clone occurred once. The chain employs TRBV15 and TRBJ1-1; D is unresolved. Germline CDR1 reads LNHNV; CDR2 reads YYDKDF (reference sequence). The germline V and J ends were trimmed by 5 bases and 3 bases, with 10 bases remaining between them. The CDR3 covers 13 residues. The CDR3 coding sequence is TGTGCCACCAGCCCCGGGTCGCACACTGAAGCTTTCTTT. It codes for CATSPGSHTEAFF.

This chain connects TRBV19 to TRBJ2-4, with TRBD2 matching 12 bases. The trim removed 7 bases at V and 2 bases at J, leaving 15 bases unmatched. Germline loops: CDR1 LNHDA, CDR2 SQIVND (reference sequence). The CDR3 length is 19 residues. The CDR3 DNA follows: TGTGCCAGTAAAAGTATACTAGCGGGAGGTCCTCCTACCAAAAACATTCAGTACTTC. The encoded protein is CASKSILAGGPPTKNIQYF.

The chain combines TRBV9 with TRBJ2-3, with D perhaps matching TRBD1 or TRBD2 (5 bases each). The V end lost 0 bases, the J end lost 5 bases, and 16 bases lay between the germline ends. Germline V gene lookup returns CDR1 SGDLS and CDR2 YYNGEE. The CDR3 extends over 16 amino acids. CDR3 DNA: TGTGCCAGCAGCGTAGCCTTGGGACGGCGTGAAGATACGCAGTATTTT. This codes for CASSVALGRREDTQYF.

V and J are TRBV28 and TRBJ1-1, with D possibly being TRBD1 (5 bases). Trimming cost V 3 bases and J 7 bases, with 12 bases left between them. The CDR3 runs 13 residues. From germline, CDR1 is MDHEN and CDR2 SYDVKM. This chain's CDR3 is CASSFISGIEAFF. The CDR3 DNA reads as TGTGCCAGCAGTTTCATTTCAGGGATTGAAGCTTTCTTT.

This sequence joins TRBV19 and TRBJ2-5, with 7 bases aligning to TRBD1. The CDR3 runs 15 residues. Germline V gene data show CDR1 as LNHDA and CDR2 as SQIVND (reference sequence). V shed 4 bases, J shed 1 base, and the junction held 6 bases outside the gene matches. The CDR3 DNA sequence: TGTGCCAGTAGTACGACAGGGCTTGTCCAAGAGACCCAGTACTTC. This translates into CASSTTGLVQETQYF.

Note on this clone: Other DNA variants within this sample encode the same CDR3. The chain joins TRBV27 to TRBJ2-1; 12 bases are a match to TRBD2. Trimming cost V 5 bases and J 4 bases; bases outside gene matches: 3. This CDR3 spans 15 amino acids. Germline V gene lookup returns CDR1 MNHEY and CDR2 SMNVEV (reference sequence). The CDR3 here is CASSPGLAGYNEQFF. DNA of the CDR3: TGTGCCAGCAGTCCCGGACTAGCGGGATACAATGAGCAGTTCTTC.

This CDR3 reads CAISESWDRSYGYTF. The CDR3 DNA follows: TGTGCCATCAGTGAGTCGTGGGATCGGAGCTATGGCTACACCTTC. This chain connects TRBV10-3 to TRBJ1-2; D call uncertain. The germline CDR1 and CDR2 sequences are ENHRY and SYGVKD. The CDR3 is 15 amino acids. Between the trimmed V and J ends, which lost 0 bases and 4 bases, there was a span of 12 bases.

As for this clone: The same CDR3 can be traced to other DNA sequences in this sample. The gene calls are TRBV5-1 and TRBJ2-7; 7 nucleotides align to TRBD1. This CDR3 is built from 14 residues. V was pared by 4 bases and J by 1 base, with 5 bases of the junction left unmatched. The V gene's germline CDR1 is SGHRS and CDR2 YFSETQ. Here the CDR3 reads CASSPWTGSYEQYF. CDR3 DNA sequence: TGCGCCAGCAGCCCCTGGACAGGTTCCTACGAGCAGTACTTC.

This chain joins TRBV6-5 and TRBJ2-5; possibly TRBD1 for D (6 bases). The V end lost 6 bases, the J end lost 1 base, and 12 bases lay between the germline ends. This CDR3 spans 14 amino acids. The germline gives CDR1 MNHEY, CDR2 SVGAGI. The CDR3 is CASSLDRTQETQYF. CDR3 nucleotide sequence: TGTGCCAGCAGCCTTGACAGGACCCAAGAGACCCAGTACTTC.

This clone was detected once. The chain recombines TRBV5-1 with TRBJ2-1; TRBD2 matches 12 bases. The germline CDR1 and CDR2 sequences are SGHRS and YFSETQ. The CDR3 extends over 18 amino acids. The V segment lost 4 bases and the J segment 0 bases; nucleotides outside the gene matches: 8. The CDR3 DNA is TGCGCCAGCAGCCAAGGACTAGCGGGGTTGAGCTCCTACAATGAGCAGTTCTTC. Its translation is CASSQGLAGLSSYNEQFF.

CDR3 sequence: CASSEVHRVSYNEQFF. The DNA for the CDR3 is TGTGCCAGCAGTGAAGTCCACAGGGTATCCTACAATGAGCAGTTCTTC. V usage is TRBV6-1 and J usage is TRBJ2-1; weak D call: TRBD1 (6 bases). Deletions cut 1 base from V and 1 base from J, with 11 bases between. Germline CDR1 MNHNS, CDR2 SASEGT. The CDR3 is 16 amino acids.

V and J are TRBV28 and TRBJ1-2, with D tentatively TRBD1 (5 bases). This CDR3 contains 15 residues. The germline V and J ends were trimmed by 6 bases and 4 bases, with 18 bases remaining between them. Germline lookup yields CDR1 MDHEN and CDR2 SYDVKM. This CDR3 is CASRDTGISPYGYTF. The CDR3 region has the DNA TGTGCCAGCAGGGACACAGGAATTTCCCCCTATGGCTACACCTTC.

The chain employs TRBV7-9 and TRBJ2-1, with 9 bases identical to TRBD1. This CDR3 is 15 amino acids long. Germline CDR1 reads SEHNR; CDR2 reads FQNEAQ (reference sequence). Unmatched junction bases numbered 11, after V lost 4 bases and J lost 10 bases. The CDR3 nucleotides are TGTGCCAGCAGCTCGCAATTAACAGGGGGCGAGGAGCAGTTCTTC. Translation: CASSSQLTGGEEQFF. Variable domain in full (rest from reference TRBV7-9 and TRBJ2-1): DTGVSQNPRHKITKRGQNVTFRCDPISEHNRLYWYRQTLGQGPEFLTYFQNEAQLEKSRLLSDRFSAERPKGSFSTLEIQRTEQGDSAMYLCASSSQLTGGEEQFFGPGTRLTVL.

This clone was recorded once. The chain links TRBV5-4 to TRBJ1-1, with D unclear. There are 15 residues in the CDR3. V was shortened by 3 bases and J by 3 bases, with 15 bases between the two germline ends. In germline, CDR1 is SGHNT, CDR2 YYREEE (reference sequence). CDR3 DNA: TGTGCCAGCAGCTGGAATCACTGGGAGGACACTGAAGCTTTCTTT. It encodes CASSWNHWEDTEAFF.

The chain is built from TRBV7-9 and TRBJ2-7; D is undetermined. Trimming pared 2 bases from V and 7 bases from J, leaving 12 bases between. This CDR3 contains 13 residues. Germline V gives CDR1 SEHNR, CDR2 FQNEAQ (reference sequence). Here the CDR3 DNA reads TGTGCCAGCAGCTTAAACCAAAGGCTTGAGCAGTACTTC. It is translated as CASSLNQRLEQYF.

The chain has TRBV4-1 and TRBJ2-2; D is unresolved. V was shortened by 1 base and J by 2 bases, with 8 bases between the two germline ends. Germline V CDR1 and CDR2: MGHRA, YSYEKL. CDR3 size: 15 residues. Written as DNA, the CDR3 is TGCGCCAGCAGCCAAGCTAAACTTAACACCGGGGAGCTGTTTTTT. This codes for CASSQAKLNTGELFF.

A single count supports this clone. The V and J genes are TRBV2 and TRBJ1-2, with a tentative D call TRBD1 (5 bases). In germline, CDR1 is SNHLY, CDR2 FYNNEI. This CDR3 spans 15 amino acids. Trimming removed 2 bases from V and 8 bases from J, with 18 bases in between. The DNA of the CDR3 is TGTGCCAGCAGTGAAACCAGGGCAGGGAGACGGGGCTACACCTTC. Its protein product is CASSETRAGRRGYTF. Complete variable domain (other parts from reference TRBV2 and TRBJ1-2): EPEVTQTPSHQVTQMGQEVILRCVPISNHLYFYWYRQILGQKVEFLVSFYNNEISEKSEIFDDQFSVERPDGSNFTLKIRSTKLEDSAMYFCASSETRAGRRGYTFGSGTRLTVV.

V and J are TRBV7-8 and TRBJ1-4; weak D call: TRBD1 (5 bases). The CDR3 totals 18 residues. V was cut by 5 bases and J by 0 bases, with 19 bases left in between. In germline, CDR1 is SGHVS, CDR2 FQNEAQ. CDR3 DNA: TGTGCCAGCAGCCCTAATCTGTTCGGGGGGGCAACTAATGAAAAACTGTTTTTT. Translated, it gives CASSPNLFGGATNEKLFF.

The CDR3 DNA follows: TGTGCCAGCAGTTATACCGGGACTAGAATTACCTACGAGCAGTACTTC. Translated: CASSYTGTRITYEQYF. The chain carries TRBV27 and TRBJ2-7, with TRBD2 matching over 8 bases. The J segment lost 2 bases and the V segment lost 4 bases, leaving 10 bases of the junction unmatched. Germline CDR1 reads MNHEY; CDR2 reads SMNVEV (reference sequence). This CDR3 is 16 amino acids long.

V gene TRBV27 combines with J gene TRBJ2-1, with TRBD1 as a possible D gene (6 bases). The CDR3 extends over 13 amino acids. Germline V gene data show CDR1 as MNHEY and CDR2 as SMNVEV (reference sequence). V lost 1 base and J lost 10, with 11 bases in between. The CDR3 sequence is CASSLLQGEEQFF. The CDR3 DNA follows: TGTGCCAGCAGTTTATTACAGGGTGAGGAGCAGTTCTTC.

V is TRBV6-1 and J is TRBJ2-7, with D possibly TRBD1 on 5 matching bases. The length of the CDR3 is 14 residues. Germline V gives CDR1 MNHNS, CDR2 SASEGT. Deletions cut 0 bases from V and 7 bases from J, with 13 bases between. The CDR3 DNA follows: TGTGCCAGCAGTGAAGCAGGGCAGGGCTGGGAGCAGTACTTC. This sequence encodes CASSEAGQGWEQYF.

The chain links TRBV7-9 to TRBJ2-3; 9 bases agree with TRBD1. Looked up from germline, CDR1 is SEHNR and CDR2 is FQNEAQ (reference sequence). With 4 bases clipped from V and 6 bases from J, the junction kept 8 bases outside the gene matches. This CDR3 is built from 15 residues. CDR3 DNA sequence: TGTGCCAGCAGCTCACGGGACAGGGTGGTGGATACGCAGTATTTT. Its translation is CASSSRDRVVDTQYF.